The 11 T cell receptor beta chains reported below all come from one sample, sequenced in a study of cytomegalovirus exposure and HLA in healthy donors. Sequenced by immunoSEQ multiplex PCR; TCRdb stores in-frame clones only, minus some. The sample has more than 100,000 clones, around 89% seen once. The sequenced sample consisted of PBMCs. The source is a young woman in good health and CMV-seropositive.

The chain recombines TRBV7-9 with TRBJ1-4; no clear D. Trimming cost V 3 bases and J 5 bases, with 10 bases left between them. The CDR3 runs 14 residues. Looked up from germline, CDR1 is SEHNR and CDR2 is FQNEAQ (reference sequence). The CDR3 nucleotides are TGTGCCAGCAGCTTCGTACAGCCGAATGAAAAACTGTTTTTT. Amino acids: CASSFVQPNEKLFF.

This clone occurred once. J is TRBJ1-2 and V is TRBV19; D may be TRBD1 (5 bases). Trimming pared 3 bases from V and 10 bases from J, leaving 21 bases between. This CDR3 has 15 amino acids. Germline V CDR1 and CDR2: LNHDA, SQIVND (reference sequence). The CDR3 spells CASSMGWGGIRDYTF. CDR3 nucleotide sequence: TGTGCCAGTAGTATGGGGTGGGGGGGAATTCGTGACTACACCTTC.

This clone turned up a few times. This rearrangement joins TRBV4-3 to TRBJ2-7; possibly TRBD1 for D (5 bases). This CDR3 has 15 amino acids. CDR1 is LGHNA, CDR2 YSLEER, per germline. The V end lost 0 bases, the J end lost 0 bases, and 9 bases lay between the germline ends. In DNA, the CDR3 is TGCGCCAGCAGCCAAGACAGGGCTAGCTCCTACGAGCAGTACTTC. Translating it yields CASSQDRASSYEQYF.

This clone was recorded only once. The J gene is TRBJ1-2, the V gene TRBV6-5, with a possible D match to TRBD1 (5 bases). This CDR3 has 13 residues. V dropped 0 bases and J dropped 8 bases, with 10 bases sitting between them. Germline CDR1 MNHEY, CDR2 SVGAGI. CDR3 in amino acids: CASSYSQGRGYTF. CDR3 bases: TGTGCCAGCAGTTACTCTCAGGGTAGAGGCTACACCTTC.

This sequence joins TRBV5-1 and TRBJ2-1, with 7 bases fitting TRBD2. The V and J ends lost 5 bases and 0 bases, in that order; junction bases with no gene match: 8. CDR1 SGHRS and CDR2 YFSETQ come from the germline V gene. The CDR3 spans 16 residues. The CDR3 sequence is CASREFGGNSYNEQFF. The DNA for the CDR3 is TGCGCCAGCAGGGAGTTCGGGGGGAACTCCTACAATGAGCAGTTCTTC.

This chain uses TRBV2 with TRBJ1-2; 7 bases map to TRBD1. The CDR3 extends over 12 amino acids. Germline V gives CDR1 SNHLY, CDR2 FYNNEI. With V trimmed by 6 bases and J by 4 bases, 2 bases remained unmatched. DNA of the CDR3: TGTGCCAGCAGGGGACAGTCCTATGGCTACACCTTC. This gives the protein CASRGQSYGYTF.

The chain uses TRBV30 and TRBJ1-1, with D perhaps TRBD1 (5 bases). CDR3 length: 14 amino acids. V shed 4 bases and J shed 7 bases, with 19 bases lying between them. Germline V gene lookup returns CDR1 GTSNPN and CDR2 SVGIG (reference sequence). The CDR3 DNA reads as TGTGCCTGGAACCCGCGGGGGGATTTAGGTGAAGCTTTCTTT. Translated, it gives CAWNPRGDLGEAFF.

V usage is TRBV15 and J usage is TRBJ1-1, with 10 bases matching TRBD1. J gave up 2 bases and V 3 bases, and 24 bases lay outside the gene matches. This CDR3 has 22 residues. Germline CDR1 reads LNHNV; CDR2 reads YYDKDF (reference sequence). CDR3 sequence reads: CATSREYRQGANFWPSNTEAFF. The CDR3 DNA is TGTGCCACCAGCAGGGAATACCGACAGGGGGCGAATTTTTGGCCCTCCAACACTGAAGCTTTCTTT.

This clone was found once. The chain carries TRBV19 and TRBJ1-5, with D perhaps TRBD1 (5 bases). Germline CDR1 LNHDA, CDR2 SQIVND (reference sequence). Between the trimmed V and J ends, which lost 4 bases and 1 base, there was a span of 11 bases. The CDR3 runs 15 residues. The CDR3: CASSTWAGSNQPQHF. The CDR3 DNA follows: TGTGCCAGTAGTACATGGGCAGGGAGCAATCAGCCCCAGCATTTT.

The genes are TRBV6-1 and TRBJ2-5; 7 nucleotides line up with TRBD2. V dropped 6 bases and J dropped 5; count of bases not matched to a gene: 6. This CDR3 contains 13 residues. From germline, CDR1 is MNHNS and CDR2 SASEGT. CDR3 coding DNA: TGTGCCAGCAGCCTTACTAGCGTTGAGACCCAGTACTTC. This sequence encodes CASSLTSVETQYF.

This rearrangement joins TRBV18 to TRBJ2-3, with TRBD2 as a possible D gene (5 bases). Trimming shortened V by 6 bases and J by 1 base, and 23 bases separated the two germline ends. The CDR3 contains 18 residues. From germline, CDR1 is KGHSH and CDR2 LQKENI. This chain's CDR3 is CASSTSRRRFGGTDTQYF. For the CDR3, the DNA is TGTGCCAGCTCCACTTCACGGAGGAGATTTGGTGGCACAGATACGCAGTATTTT.